Below are 21 T cell receptor beta chains sequenced from a single sample in a study of radiotherapy plus CTLA-4 blockade in lung cancer. The table came from immunoSEQ multiplex PCR; TCRdb's copy has only in-frame clones and leaves some out. The data show about 59,000 clones, with 72% seen just once and approximately 8.3% held by the top ten. The specimen was peripheral blood, collected from a patient treated with radiotherapy plus ipilimumab. Receptors were obtained from a human donor with non-small cell lung cancer whose response to radiotherapy plus ipilimumab could not be evaluated.

CDR3 residues: CASRKGVRSTDTQYF. The CDR3 nucleotides are TGCGCCAGCAGGAAGGGAGTACGGAGCACAGATACGCAGTATTTT. The chain recombines TRBV4-1 with TRBJ2-3, with D tentatively TRBD2 (5 bases). Germline CDR1 is MGHRA and CDR2 is YSYEKL. This CDR3 contains 15 residues. V gave up 6 bases and J gave up 0 bases, with 13 bases separating them.

CDR3 in amino acids: CASSLLAGGPRATQYF. In DNA form, the CDR3 reads TGTGCCAGCAGCTTACTAGCGGGGGGTCCCAGGGCTACGCAGTATTTT. The rearrangement joins TRBV5-6 to TRBJ2-3; 12 bases are a match to TRBD2. The V segment lost 2 bases and the J segment 8 bases; nucleotides outside the gene matches: 9. Germline CDR1 reads SGHDT; CDR2 reads YYEEEE. The CDR3 runs to 16 residues.

V usage is TRBV30 and J usage is TRBJ2-7; D may be TRBD1 (6 bases). CDR3 size: 13 residues. Per the germline V gene, CDR1 is GTSNPN and CDR2 is SVGIG (reference sequence). V lost 3 bases, J lost 3 bases, and 12 bases lay in between. CDR3 nucleotides: TGTGCCTGGAGCCGACAGGTTGGCTACGAGCAGTACTTC. This codes for CAWSRQVGYEQYF.

J is TRBJ1-5 and V is TRBV5-6, with D unclear. CDR3 size: 12 residues. V was clipped by 1 base and J by 5 bases, with 4 bases between them. CDR1 is SGHDT and CDR2 is YYEEEE in the germline V gene. CDR3 amino acids: CASSLRDQPQHF. The CDR3 nucleotides read TGTGCCAGCAGCTTGAGAGATCAGCCCCAGCATTTT.

About this clone itself: Germline is not matched at one junction end, which may reflect a read error. The chain joins TRBV5-1 to TRBJ1-1; D is possibly TRBD1 (6 bases). Germline V gene sequence: CDR1 SGHRS, CDR2 YFSETQ. CDR3 size: 15 residues. In DNA form, the CDR3 reads TGCGCCAGCAACTTGGCGTGGACAGACAACACTGAAGCTTTCTTT. Protein product: CASNLAWTDNTEAFF.

This chain uses TRBV5-6 with TRBJ2-5, with D unresolved. The DNA end is more similar to TRBJ2-7, so the J call may be wrong. The germline V gene encodes CDR1 SGHDT and CDR2 YYEEEE. The CDR3 sequence is 16 residues long. For the CDR3, the DNA is TGTGCCAGCAGCTTGAGAGGAGTCGTCCCGCCCTACGAGCAGTACTTC. Protein product: CASSLRGVVPPYEQYF.

DNA for the CDR3: TGTGCCTGGAGCGAAACAGGGAACACTGAAGCTTTCTTT. Translated: CAWSETGNTEAFF. This chain joins TRBV30 and TRBJ1-1; a weak D match, TRBD1 (5 bases). V was cut by 3 bases and J by 1 base, with 9 bases left in between. The CDR3 is made up of 13 amino acids. Per the germline V gene, CDR1 is GTSNPN and CDR2 is SVGIG (reference sequence).

V usage is TRBV6-1 and J usage is TRBJ1-1; TRBD1 might be the D (5 bases). CDR1 MNHNS and CDR2 SASEGT come from the germline V gene. V was clipped by 6 bases and J by 2 bases, with 13 bases between them. This CDR3 has 14 residues. The CDR3 DNA follows: TGTGCCAGCAGGTTCCTCACAGGAAACACTGAAGCTTTCTTT. This encodes CASRFLTGNTEAFF.

J is TRBJ1-2 and V is TRBV5-1, with no clear D. V was cut by 0 bases and J by 4 bases, with 13 bases left in between. The germline V gene encodes CDR1 SGHRS and CDR2 YFSETQ. This CDR3 has 15 residues. The CDR3 protein is CASSLAPGLAYGYTF. The CDR3 nucleotides read TGCGCCAGCAGCTTGGCTCCCGGGTTGGCCTATGGCTACACCTTC.

The rearrangement links TRBV5-1 to TRBJ2-7, with TRBD1 matching over 7 bases. The V gene's germline CDR1 is SGHRS and CDR2 YFSETQ. Trimming cost V 4 bases and J 5 bases; bases outside gene matches: 12. The CDR3 runs 15 residues. The CDR3 bases are TGCGCCAGCAGCATTGCGCCCGGGACAGCAAACGAGCAGTACTTC. It codes for CASSIAPGTANEQYF.

The J gene is TRBJ2-3, the V gene TRBV15; 15 bases are shared with TRBD2. V lost 1 base, J lost 5 bases, and 7 bases stayed unmatched. This CDR3 has 18 residues. Looked up from germline, CDR1 is LNHNV and CDR2 is YYDKDF (reference sequence). The CDR3, as DNA: TGTGCCACCAGCAGAGTACGCGAGGGACTAGCGGGGGGAGATACGCAGTATTTT. Its translation is CATSRVREGLAGGDTQYF.

The rearrangement links TRBV10-3 to TRBJ2-1, with 7 bases fitting TRBD1. The CDR3 consists of 14 residues. V dropped 7 bases and J dropped 5; count of bases not matched to a gene: 8. Germline assignment: CDR1 ENHRY and CDR2 SYGVKD. CDR3 DNA sequence: TGTGCCATCAACCCGGGACAGCAAAACAATGAGCAGTTCTTC. It yields the protein CAINPGQQNNEQFF.

This sequence joins TRBV7-9 and TRBJ2-3; the D gene is possibly TRBD1 (7 bases). This CDR3 region has 13 residues. CDR1 and CDR2 from the germline V gene are SEHNR and FQNEAQ (reference sequence). V lost 8 bases and J lost 8, with 17 bases in between. The CDR3 coding sequence is TGTGCCAGCTCTGGGGGGCAGGGGGTTACGCAGTATTTT. Translated, it gives CASSGGQGVTQYF.

This chain uses TRBV7-3 with TRBJ2-3, with no clear D. The CDR3 totals 14 residues. The germline V gene encodes CDR1 SGHTA and CDR2 FQGTGA. Trimming took off 1 base at V and 4 bases at J, with 9 bases between the two ends. CDR3 amino acids: CASSLRLDADTQYF. CDR3 DNA: TGTGCCAGCAGCTTAAGGCTAGACGCAGATACGCAGTATTTT.

This chain joins TRBV9 and TRBJ2-2, with 10 bases matching TRBD2. Germline V gene sequence: CDR1 SGDLS, CDR2 YYNGEE. The CDR3 spans 16 residues. With V trimmed by 4 bases and J by 6 bases, 9 bases remained unmatched. The CDR3 protein is CASSPRLAGVAGELFF. The CDR3 DNA is TGTGCCAGCAGCCCCCGCCTAGCGGGAGTCGCCGGGGAGCTGTTTTTT.

V is TRBV28 and J is TRBJ1-1; 7 bases align to TRBD1. The CDR3 runs to 14 residues. CDR1 and CDR2 from the germline V gene are MDHEN and SYDVKM. V shed 5 bases, J shed 6 bases, and the junction held 9 bases outside the gene matches. The CDR3 bases are TGTGCCAGCAGTAGGCTTCAGGGGGGCTCTGAAGCTTTCTTT. The encoded protein is CASSRLQGGSEAFF.

The rearrangement uses TRBV9 and TRBJ1-2; D might be TRBD1 (6 bases). Germline lookup yields CDR1 SGDLS and CDR2 YYNGEE. The V end lost 0 bases, the J end lost 4 bases, and 22 bases lay between the germline ends. This CDR3 is 18 amino acids long. The CDR3 bases are TGTGCCAGCAGCGTAGGAATAGGAGCAGGGGCCTTATCCTATGGCTACACCTTC. Translation gives CASSVGIGAGALSYGYTF.

V is TRBV5-4 and J is TRBJ2-1; 13 positions agree with TRBD2. CDR1 and CDR2 from the germline V gene are SGHNT and YYREEE (reference sequence). This CDR3 contains 16 residues. V lost 4 bases to trimming and J lost 8 bases; unmatched junction nucleotides: 9. The CDR3 here is CASSPGLAGVSDEQFF. Written as DNA, the CDR3 is TGTGCCAGCAGCCCCGGACTAGCGGGAGTTAGCGATGAGCAGTTCTTC.

This sequence joins TRBV19 and TRBJ1-1; no definite D call. The CDR3 has 13 residues. Per germline, CDR1 LNHDA and CDR2 SQIVND (reference sequence). The V end lost 2 bases, the J end lost 3 bases, and 7 bases lay between the germline ends. The CDR3 bases are TGTGCCAGTAGTATAAACGGGGACACTGAAGCTTTCTTT. Protein: CASSINGDTEAFF.

The chain recombines TRBV5-6 with TRBJ2-7; 8 bases line up with TRBD1. The CDR3 is 15 residues long. Germline assignment: CDR1 SGHDT and CDR2 YYEEEE. V shed 1 base, J shed 5 bases, and the junction held 8 bases outside the gene matches. DNA of the CDR3: TGTGCCAGCAGCTTGCATGGGGCAGGGGGCAACGAGCAGTACTTC. This codes for CASSLHGAGGNEQYF.

The chain uses TRBV6-5 and TRBJ1-2, with D possibly TRBD1 on 5 matching bases. The length of the CDR3 is 14 residues. Trimming took 5 bases from V and 8 from J, leaving 18 bases between them. Germline V lookup: CDR1 MNHEY, CDR2 SVGAGI. CDR3 residues: CASSVRQSFDGYTF. As DNA, the CDR3 is TGTGCCAGCAGTGTACGACAGAGCTTTGACGGCTACACCTTC.